This T cell receptor beta chain came from a study of blood T cell repertoires in COVID-19. Across the whole study: Italy, Spain and the United States were the sources of the convalescent and acute COVID-19 samples.

Profiled with immunoSEQ multiplex PCR; TCRdb holds only in-frame clones, not every one. The sample includes more than 200,000 clones, 80% to 90% of them seen just once. Germline V gene sequence: CDR1 LGHNA, CDR2 YSLEER. Trimming took 1 base from V and 5 from J; bases not matched to a gene: 6. The CDR3 contains 16 residues. J is TRBJ2-2 and V is TRBV4-3; 8 bases agree with TRBD1. Material: peripheral blood. The TCR was taken from a woman of 80 years or more with acute or convalescent COVID-19. CDR3 loop: CASSQVRTGSTGELFF. CDR3 bases: TGCGCCAGCAGCCAAGTTAGGACAGGGAGTACCGGGGAGCTGTTTTTT.